This T cell receptor (beta chain) was recovered during a study of shared clonotypes between healthy human individuals. Study background: The people who gave samples were a couple of women and three men aged 18 to 49. Three plates each covered CD4 naive and memory; CD8 naive two, CD8 memory one. Findings and caveats of the study: With few donors, the genetic and exposure-history diversity represented was limited. Clonotype sharing across a few donors was observed for 4% to 5.5% of naive CD4 clonotypes.

This CDR3 contains 18 residues. Germline V gene lookup returns CDR1 MGHRA and CDR2 YSYEKL. Germline trimming cut 0 bases from V and 4 bases from J; bases unmatched to any gene: 11. On this clone itself: Its antigen remains unidentified.

The data were produced by immunoSEQ multiplex PCR, yet TCRdb's version contains in-frame clones alone and is incomplete. The sample includes about 2 million clones, just under 95% of them seen just once. CD45RO negativity and positive selection for CCR7 defined naive CD8 cells, a population that excluded terminally differentiated effector memory CD45RA+ cells. This sequence originates from a man between 18 and 29 years old in good health. The chain employs TRBV4-1 and TRBJ2-2, with TRBD2 matching 7 bases. Input material: naive CD8+ T cells sorted from blood. CDR3 protein: CASSQDKLAVFPTGELFF. The CDR3 nucleotides read TGCGCCAGCAGCCAAGATAAGCTAGCGGTTTTTCCCACCGGGGAGCTGTTTTTT.